These 18 T cell receptor beta chains were all obtained from the same sample, sequenced in a study of T cell responses to AZD1222 COVID-19 vaccine. Assay used: immunoSEQ multiplex PCR; TCRdb lists only in-frame clones, some missing. The sample includes 140,000 or so clones, approximately 91% of them seen just once. This material consisted of peripheral blood, taken 28 days after the second AZD1222 dose. The source of these receptors is an adult who received the AZD1222 COVID-19 vaccine.

The chain joins TRBV11-3 to TRBJ2-1; 8 nucleotides agree with TRBD2. V dropped 5 bases and J dropped 6; count of bases not matched to a gene: 12. This CDR3 has 16 residues. Looked up from germline, CDR1 is SGHNT and CDR2 is YENEEA. The CDR3 sequence is CASSRVYNGGVNEQFF. The CDR3 nucleotides are TGTGCCAGCAGCCGGGTTTATAACGGGGGGGTCAATGAGCAGTTCTTC.

The chain couples TRBV25-1 to TRBJ1-6; D not resolved. The CDR3 is 14 residues long. In germline, CDR1 is MGHDK, CDR2 SYGVNS. V lost 7 bases and J 6 bases, leaving 13 bases between the germline ends. The CDR3 sequence: CASKGLWGNSPLHF. The CDR3 nucleotides read TGTGCCAGCAAAGGGCTTTGGGGTAATTCACCCCTCCACTTT.

The chain employs TRBV18 and TRBJ1-2; 9 nucleotides align to TRBD1. Germline CDR1 and CDR2: KGHSH and LQKENI. The V segment lost 7 bases and the J segment 8 bases; nucleotides outside the gene matches: 8. This CDR3 comprises 13 residues. The CDR3 loop reads CASLTGGPYGYTF. The CDR3 DNA sequence: TGTGCCAGCTTGACAGGGGGTCCTTACGGCTACACCTTC. Using reference TRBV18 and TRBJ1-2 for the parts outside the CDR3, the full variable domain is NAGVMQNPRHLVRRRGQEARLRCSPMKGHSHVYWYRQLPEEGLKFMVYLQKENIIDESGMPKERFSAEFPKEGPSILRIQQVVRGDSAAYFCASLTGGPYGYTFGSGTRLTVV.

The chain recombines TRBV7-9 with TRBJ1-2; D unresolved. This CDR3 is 13 amino acids long. Per the germline V gene, CDR1 is SEHNR and CDR2 is FQNEAQ (reference sequence). V was trimmed by 2 bases and J by 4 bases, leaving 8 bases between them. CDR3 loop: CASSLLEIYGYTF. Written as DNA, the CDR3 is TGTGCCAGCAGCTTACTGGAGATCTATGGCTACACCTTC. Filled out from reference TRBV7-9 and TRBJ1-2, the complete variable domain reads DTGVSQNPRHKITKRGQNVTFRCDPISEHNRLYWYRQTLGQGPEFLTYFQNEAQLEKSRLLSDRFSAERPKGSFSTLEIQRTEQGDSAMYLCASSLLEIYGYTFGSGTRLTVV.

The V call is TRBV18, the J call TRBJ2-3, with a tentative D call TRBD1 (5 bases). Trimming cost V 3 bases and J 0 bases, with 13 bases left between them. The CDR3 covers 16 residues. Germline V lookup: CDR1 KGHSH, CDR2 LQKENI. CDR3 DNA sequence: TGTGCCAGCTCACCGACGTTGGGGCGAAGCACAGATACGCAGTATTTT. Protein: CASSPTLGRSTDTQYF.

The V gene is TRBV7-2, the J gene TRBJ2-3; no firm D call. Germline V gives CDR1 SGHTA, CDR2 FQGNSA. There are 15 residues in the CDR3. The germline V and J ends were trimmed by 2 bases and 9 bases, with 18 bases remaining between them. The CDR3 DNA reads TGTGCCAGCAGCTTATCACCTGGCTTCACCGGAACGCAGTATTTT. Encoded protein: CASSLSPGFTGTQYF.

The chain carries TRBV5-1 and TRBJ2-1; D ambiguous. Looked up from germline, CDR1 is SGHRS and CDR2 is YFSETQ. V was trimmed by 0 bases and J by 0 bases, leaving 7 bases between them. This CDR3 contains 15 residues. CDR3 loop: CASSLETNSYNEQFF. The CDR3 DNA reads as TGCGCCAGCAGCTTGGAGACCAACTCCTACAATGAGCAGTTCTTC.

The gene calls are TRBV6-5 and TRBJ1-1, with a tentative D call TRBD1 (6 bases). V was shortened by 7 bases and J by 6 bases, with 15 bases between the two germline ends. The CDR3 extends over 13 amino acids. Germline V gene sequence: CDR1 MNHEY, CDR2 SVGAGI. CDR3 amino acids: CASTRDNGPEAFF. In nucleotides, the CDR3 is TGTGCCAGCACTCGGGACAACGGGCCTGAAGCTTTCTTT.

With regard to this clone: Other DNA sequences in this specimen translate into the identical CDR3. The CDR3 DNA sequence: TGCGCCAGCAGCCAAGTCGGGGGGGGCAATCAGCCCCAGCATTTT. Protein product: CASSQVGGGNQPQHF. J is TRBJ1-5 and V is TRBV4-1; possibly TRBD1 for D (5 bases). Per the germline V gene, CDR1 is MGHRA and CDR2 is YSYEKL. This CDR3 contains 15 residues. Trimming left V 1 base short and J 2 bases short, with 9 bases between.

V gene TRBV27 combines with J gene TRBJ1-5, with D tentatively TRBD1 (5 bases). Trimming removed 4 bases at V and 0 bases at J, with 10 bases between. CDR3 length: 15 residues. CDR1 and CDR2 (germline): MNHEY, SMNVEV (reference sequence). The CDR3, as DNA: TGTGCCAGCAGTTACGCTGGGGGTAGCAATCAGCCCCAGCATTTT. Translation gives CASSYAGGSNQPQHF.

The rearrangement uses TRBV27 and TRBJ1-2, with D perhaps matching TRBD1 (6 bases). This CDR3 contains 15 residues. Germline CDR1 and CDR2: MNHEY and SMNVEV (reference sequence). V lost 4 bases and J 8 bases, leaving 20 bases between the germline ends. The CDR3 DNA is TGTGCCAGCAGTTCCCCGGGGGGGGACAAAAGGGGCTACACCTTC. Its protein is CASSSPGGDKRGYTF.

This chain links TRBV19 with TRBJ1-1; D is unresolved. The germline V gene has CDR1 LNHDA and CDR2 SQIVND (reference sequence). The length of the CDR3 is 15 residues. Deletions cut 3 bases from V and 6 bases from J, with 17 bases between. The CDR3 bases are TGTGCCAGTAGTATGACATCAGCCTTCGGCGCTGAAGCTTTCTTT. Its protein is CASSMTSAFGAEAFF.

Only one count was recorded for this clone. This chain connects TRBV6-1 to TRBJ1-5; D is undetermined. V lost 2 bases and J lost 5, with 13 bases in between. The CDR3 runs to 15 residues. Looked up from germline, CDR1 is MNHNS and CDR2 is SASEGT. The CDR3 region has the DNA TGTGCCAGCAGTGAATCTGTTTGGGGATATCAGCCCCAGCATTTT. This gives the protein CASSESVWGYQPQHF.

The V gene is TRBV27, the J gene TRBJ2-3; TRBD2 matches at 13 bases. With V trimmed by 6 bases and J by 3 bases, 3 bases remained unmatched. This CDR3 has 15 residues. The germline V gene has CDR1 MNHEY and CDR2 SMNVEV (reference sequence). CDR3 loop: CASRATSGGTDTQYF. Here the CDR3 DNA reads TGTGCCAGCAGAGCGACTAGCGGGGGGACAGATACGCAGTATTTT.

The rearrangement uses TRBV20-1 and TRBJ2-7; D is undetermined. The germline V gene encodes CDR1 DFQATT and CDR2 SNEGSKA (reference sequence). The CDR3 runs to 11 residues. With 5 bases removed from V and 1 base from J, the gap between germline ends came to 6 bases. The CDR3 sequence: CSASTSYEQYF. In DNA, the CDR3 is TGCAGTGCTTCTACTTCCTACGAGCAGTACTTC.

The V call is TRBV6-6, the J call TRBJ1-1, with D possibly TRBD1 on 6 matching bases. The germline CDR1 and CDR2 sequences are MNHNY and SVGAGI (reference sequence). The ends were cut back, 5 bases at V and 0 bases at J, with 13 bases in the middle. The CDR3 extends over 15 amino acids. CDR3 residues: CASSASRGMNTEAFF. DNA for the CDR3: TGTGCCAGCAGTGCTTCCAGGGGTATGAACACTGAAGCTTTCTTT.

The CDR3 DNA reads as TGTGCCTGGAGTGTCGCGGGGGCCACTGAAGCTTTCTTT. Its protein product is CAWSVAGATEAFF. The rearrangement links TRBV30 to TRBJ1-1; the D gene is possibly TRBD1 (6 bases). CDR3 length equals 13 residues. Per germline, CDR1 GTSNPN and CDR2 SVGIG (reference sequence). V lost 0 bases to trimming and J lost 4 bases, with 9 bases between them.

This clone was counted between two and nine times. The V and J genes are TRBV15 and TRBJ1-1, with 7 nucleotides matching TRBD1. The CDR3 length is 16 residues. V lost 3 bases, J lost 0 bases, and 7 bases stayed unmatched. Germline V lookup: CDR1 LNHNV, CDR2 YYDKDF (reference sequence). CDR3 amino acids: CATSRTGRGLNTEAFF. In DNA, the CDR3 is TGTGCCACCAGCAGGACAGGGAGGGGATTGAACACTGAAGCTTTCTTT.